These 6 T cell receptor beta chains were sequenced from one sample in a study of blood T cell repertoires in COVID-19. Assay: immunoSEQ multiplex PCR; the TCRdb copy retains only in-frame clones and omits some. The table lists about 270,000 clones, approximately 87% of them singletons. The sequenced sample was peripheral blood. The receptors were gathered from a woman aged 25-40 years with COVID-19, enrolled during active disease.

V is TRBV19 and J is TRBJ2-5; the match to TRBD1 covers 10 bases. Germline CDR1 reads LNHDA; CDR2 reads SQIVND (reference sequence). The J segment lost 5 bases and the V segment lost 4 bases, leaving 13 bases of the junction unmatched. The CDR3 has 17 residues. The CDR3 DNA reads as TGTGCCAGTAGTACCCGACAGGGGGCGAGTCTTTGGGAGACCCAGTACTTC. It yields the protein CASSTRQGASLWETQYF.

In this sample, this clone turned up a few times. The rearrangement joins TRBV3-1 (or the pseudogene TRBV3-2) to TRBJ2-7; weak D call: TRBD1 (6 bases). The germline V gene encodes CDR1 LGHDT and CDR2 YNNKEL (reference sequence). Trimming cost V 6 bases and J 3 bases, with 18 bases left between them. The CDR3 is made up of 15 amino acids. The CDR3: CASSQPSGHLYEQYF. In nucleotides, the CDR3 is TGTGCCAGCAGTCAGCCCTCGGGACATCTCTACGAGCAGTACTTC.

This rearrangement joins TRBV2 to TRBJ1-2, with a tentative D call TRBD1 (6 bases). CDR3 length: 13 residues. Germline assignment: CDR1 SNHLY and CDR2 FYNNEI. Trimming took 6 bases from V and 8 from J, leaving 16 bases between them. CDR3 nucleotides: TGTGCCAGCAGAGGGGGAGGGGCGCAGGGCTACACCTTC. This translates into CASRGGGAQGYTF.

This rearrangement joins TRBV5-4 to TRBJ2-3, with TRBD2 matching 8 bases. Unmatched junction bases numbered 4, after V lost 4 bases and J lost 6 bases. The germline CDR1 and CDR2 sequences are SGHNT and YYREEE (reference sequence). The CDR3 has 13 residues. DNA of the CDR3: TGTGCCAGCAGCGACGGGGGGGCGGATACGCAGTATTTT. It is translated as CASSDGGADTQYF.

This clone has just a few counts. The J gene is TRBJ1-1, the V gene TRBV19; 8 bases map to TRBD1. This CDR3 comprises 14 residues. Germline V gene lookup returns CDR1 LNHDA and CDR2 SQIVND (reference sequence). V was clipped by 9 bases and J by 1 base; unmatched bases: 7. In nucleotides, the CDR3 is TGTGCCAGCCTCAGGACAGGGCGGAACACTGAAGCTTTCTTT. Translation gives CASLRTGRNTEAFF. The whole variable domain, remainder taken from reference TRBV19 and TRBJ1-1, is DGGITQSPKYLFRKEGQNVTLSCEQNLNHDAMYWYRQDPGQGLRLIYYSQIVNDFQKGDIAEGYSVSREKKESFPLTVTSAQKNPTAFYLCASLRTGRNTEAFFGQGTRLTVV.

The V and J genes are TRBV19 and TRBJ1-2; 8 bases line up with TRBD1. The V gene end was trimmed by 5 bases and the J gene end by 5 bases; junction bases not matched to a gene: 7. Looked up from germline, CDR1 is LNHDA and CDR2 is SQIVND (reference sequence). The CDR3 covers 14 residues. In DNA, the CDR3 is TGTGCCAGTAGTGAAAGACAGGGGAATTATGGCTACACCTTC. This codes for CASSERQGNYGYTF.